One sample yielded the 2 T cell receptor beta chains listed below, sequenced in a study of response to subunit inactivated influenza vaccine. MiXCR was run by TCRdb on the RT-PCR reads, yielding one entry per CDR3 protein. The sample includes approximately 500,000 distinct CDR3 sequences, under 30% of them seen just once. The same specimen was also included in a second study, on T cells expressing NK-cell markers. That source adds: TCR beta libraries carry UMIs added by 5'RACE template switching.

The material sequenced was CD4+ T cells sorted from PBMCs, taken 11 to 12 days after vaccination. Receptor source: a man between 45 and 60 years old who received an inactivated influenza vaccine.

This clonotype came up a few times. CDR3 in amino acids: CASSVAALNTEAFF. The DNA of the CDR3 is TGTGCCAGCAGCGTAGCAGCCTTGAACACTGAAGCTTTCTTT. This chain links TRBV9 with TRBJ1-1; D remains ambiguous. The CDR3 runs to 14 residues. Trimming cost V 0 bases and J 0 bases, with 6 bases left between them. Germline values: CDR1 SGDLS, CDR2 YYNGEE.

This clonotype turned up a few times. The genes are TRBV28 and TRBJ2-3; 16 nucleotides align to TRBD2. With 5 bases clipped from V and 3 bases from J, the junction kept 11 bases outside the gene matches. The CDR3 runs to 19 residues. Germline CDR1 reads MDHEN; CDR2 reads SYDVKM. The CDR3 coding sequence is TGTGCCAGCAGTCCATCGGGACTAGCGGGAGGGCCGGGTACAGATACGCAGTATTTT. It yields the protein CASSPSGLAGGPGTDTQYF.